The sequence of this TCR beta chain was determined in a study of blood T cell repertoires in COVID-19. As for the study in general: Whether acute or convalescent, the COVID-19 samples came from the United States, Italy and Spain. The cDNA or gDNA used as material had been derived from T cells, B-cell-depleted T cells, or PBMCs.

This clone was observed a single time. Per the authors' pipeline: Amplification from reference gene primers served as the basis for estimated nucleated cell counts. TCRdb's copy holds only in-frame clones and misses some; the assay was immunoSEQ multiplex PCR. The V and J calls and clone size are taken from that table; D and trimming were inferred from the DNA. The sample consists of approximately 290,000 clones, over 75% of them appearing once. The CDR3 covers 13 residues. Trimming took 5 bases from V and 7 from J; bases not matched to a gene: 4. Germline assignment: CDR1 LGHNT and CDR2 FRNRAP. The clonotype originates from a woman aged 55-70 years with acute or convalescent COVID-19. V and J are TRBV12-5 and TRBJ1-5; 8 bases are shared with TRBD1. The sequenced sample consisted of peripheral blood. The CDR3 DNA reads as TGTGCTAGTGGTCCTGACAGGGGCCAGCCCCAGCATTTT. Translated: CASGPDRGQPQHF.